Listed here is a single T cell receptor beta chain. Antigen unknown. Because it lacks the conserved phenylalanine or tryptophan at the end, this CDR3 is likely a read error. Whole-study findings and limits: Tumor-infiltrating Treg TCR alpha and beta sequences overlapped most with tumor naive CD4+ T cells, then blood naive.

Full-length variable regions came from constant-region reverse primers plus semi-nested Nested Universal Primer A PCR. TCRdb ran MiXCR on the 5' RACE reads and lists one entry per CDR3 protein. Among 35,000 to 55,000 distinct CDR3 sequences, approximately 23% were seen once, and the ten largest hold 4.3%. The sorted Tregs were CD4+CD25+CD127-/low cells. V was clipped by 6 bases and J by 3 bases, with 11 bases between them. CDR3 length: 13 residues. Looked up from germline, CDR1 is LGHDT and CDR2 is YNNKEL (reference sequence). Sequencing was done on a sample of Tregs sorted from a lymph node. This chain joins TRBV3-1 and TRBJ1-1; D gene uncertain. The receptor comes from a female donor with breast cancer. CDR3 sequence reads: CASRPGEDTEAFL. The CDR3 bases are TGTGCCAGCAGGCCCGGGGAGGACACTGAAGCTTTCCTT.